One sample yielded the 21 T cell receptor beta chains listed below, sequenced in a study of shared clonotypes between healthy human individuals (dated by TCRdb to the early 2020s). For the CD8 naive samples, CD45RO-negative cells were positively selected for CCR7, yielding a CD45RA+CCR7+ population from which TemRA cells were excluded. The method behind the library was the immunoSEQ multiplex PCR assay. TCRdb stores this immuneACCESS table with in-frame sequences only. Part of the clones is absent; in the studies checked, under half of the shortfall reflects unresolved V genes, and no reason is known for the rest. This sample gives a few million clones in total; 90% to 95% of them show up just once. The top ten constitute around 1.7% of the sample. Source material: naive CD8+ T cells from PBMCs. The sample's cell subset or site label, in plain terms: CD45RA+CCR7+. These receptors all stem from a man aged 18 to 29 in good health. Some clones in this sample may be carry-over from other donors' samples.

This clone was picked up a small number of times. This rearrangement joins TRBV7-9 to TRBJ1-1; D is undetermined. Trimming removed 5 bases at V and 5 bases at J, with 12 bases between. Germline lookup yields CDR1 SEHNR and CDR2 FQNEAQ (reference sequence). CDR3 length: 13 residues. The CDR3 protein is CASSPQIRTEAFF. In nucleotides, the CDR3 is TGTGCCAGCAGCCCACAAATTAGGACTGAAGCTTTCTTT.

The chain combines TRBV7-9 with TRBJ1-4; possibly TRBD1 for D (5 bases). CDR1 SEHNR and CDR2 FQNEAQ come from the germline V gene (reference sequence). The CDR3 contains 15 residues. Deletions cut 7 bases from V and 7 bases from J, with 19 bases between. The CDR3 is CASTYLGGDGEKLFF. CDR3 sequence (DNA): TGTGCCAGCACCTACCTTGGAGGGGATGGTGAAAAACTGTTTTTT.

Regarding this clone: The identical CDR3 is also encoded by other nucleotide sequences in the sample. The chain recombines TRBV7-9 with TRBJ2-3; D unresolved. The V and J ends lost 2 bases and 5 bases respectively, with 8 bases between them. In germline, CDR1 is SEHNR, CDR2 FQNEAQ (reference sequence). CDR3 length equals 13 residues. The CDR3 reads CASSLKREDTQYF. DNA for the CDR3: TGTGCCAGCAGCTTAAAGAGAGAAGATACGCAGTATTTT.

The chain joins TRBV9 to TRBJ1-1; D call uncertain. The V gene lost 2 bases and the J gene lost 2 bases, with 22 bases spanning the gap. The CDR3 contains 18 residues. Germline loops: CDR1 SGDLS, CDR2 YYNGEE. CDR3 in DNA: TGTGCCAGCAGCGTCCCTCCTGATATAGGATCGACAAACACTGAAGCTTTCTTT. Protein sequence: CASSVPPDIGSTNTEAFF.

V is TRBV14 and J is TRBJ1-1; a weak D match, TRBD1 (5 bases). Trimming stripped 4 bases from V and 7 bases from J, with 13 bases between. CDR3 size: 13 residues. Looked up from germline, CDR1 is SGHDN and CDR2 is FVKESK. This CDR3 reads CASSLGKGLEAFF. CDR3 nucleotides: TGTGCCAGCAGCCTAGGAAAGGGGCTTGAAGCTTTCTTT.

The V gene is TRBV4-3, the J gene TRBJ2-7, with 7 bases identical to TRBD1. V was clipped by 1 base and J by 5 bases; unmatched bases: 8. Germline V lookup: CDR1 LGHNA, CDR2 YSLEER. The CDR3 extends over 15 amino acids. The DNA for the CDR3 is TGCGCCAGCAGCCAAGTTCAAAACAGGGGACACGAGCAGTACTTC. It is translated as CASSQVQNRGHEQYF.

This chain connects TRBV6-6 to TRBJ1-1; 9 bases align to TRBD1. Trimming removed 5 bases from V and 3 bases from J; junction bases left unmatched: 4. The CDR3 is made up of 14 amino acids. Germline V gene data show CDR1 as MNHNY and CDR2 as SVGAGI (reference sequence). The CDR3 DNA follows: TGTGCCAGCAGTCGAGGACAGGGGTACACTGAAGCTTTCTTT. Translation gives CASSRGQGYTEAFF.

J is TRBJ2-2 and V is TRBV6-6; D is perhaps TRBD1 or TRBD2 (7 bases each). In germline, CDR1 is MNHNY, CDR2 SVGAGI (reference sequence). The V and J ends lost 7 bases and 3 bases respectively, with 12 bases between them. The CDR3 loop spans 14 amino acids. The CDR3 here is CASIRGGHTGELFF. In nucleotides, the CDR3 is TGTGCCAGCATCAGGGGGGGGCACACCGGGGAGCTGTTTTTT.

This clone has just one count. The chain carries TRBV7-9 and TRBJ2-1, with D possibly matching TRBD2 (5 bases). Germline CDR1 reads SEHNR; CDR2 reads FQNEAQ (reference sequence). The CDR3 contains 14 residues. V was trimmed by 1 base and J by 8 bases, leaving 12 bases between them. This CDR3 is CASSLVAGGHEQFF. The CDR3 DNA reads as TGTGCCAGCAGCTTAGTTGCTGGCGGGCATGAGCAGTTCTTC.

This rearrangement joins TRBV6-1 to TRBJ1-5; no clear D. The V gene's germline CDR1 is MNHNS and CDR2 SASEGT. Between the trimmed V and J ends, which lost 3 bases and 5 bases, there was a span of 11 bases. CDR3 size: 14 residues. The CDR3 nucleotides read TGTGCCAGCAGTGATATCGGGATCCATCAGCCCCAGCATTTT. Translating gives CASSDIGIHQPQHF.

The chain combines TRBV4-1 with TRBJ2-7; D could derive from TRBD1 or TRBD2 (5 bases each). Trimming cost V 6 bases and J 4 bases, with 19 bases left between them. CDR1 is MGHRA and CDR2 is YSYEKL in the germline V gene. The CDR3 sequence is 15 residues long. The CDR3 DNA sequence: TGCGCCAGCAGTCCGGCGGGTCGAGGGGTTTACGAGCAGTACTTC. Amino acid sequence: CASSPAGRGVYEQYF.

The chain recombines TRBV6-6 with TRBJ2-1; 7 bases are shared with TRBD2. V lost 1 base, J lost 3 bases, and 6 bases stayed unmatched. Germline V gene data show CDR1 as MNHNY and CDR2 as SVGAGI (reference sequence). The CDR3 loop spans 16 amino acids. CDR3 residues: CASSYWRESFYNEQFF. In DNA form, the CDR3 reads TGTGCCAGCAGTTACTGGCGGGAGAGTTTCTACAATGAGCAGTTCTTC.

The chain carries TRBV28 and TRBJ1-3, with D maybe TRBD1 (5 bases). Germline values: CDR1 MDHEN, CDR2 SYDVKM. The CDR3 extends over 17 amino acids. With 3 bases removed from V and 4 bases from J, the gap between germline ends came to 19 bases. For the CDR3, the DNA is TGTGCCAGCAGTTTCCGCTTCGTCAGGGTGACCGGAAACACCATATATTTT. It translates to CASSFRFVRVTGNTIYF.

CDR3 sequence reads: CASSILTGGNYEQYF. The CDR3, as DNA: TGTGCCAGTAGTATCCTTACCGGGGGAAACTACGAGCAGTACTTC. The chain carries TRBV19 and TRBJ2-7, with a tentative D call TRBD2 (6 bases). This CDR3 contains 15 residues. V lost 3 bases to trimming and J lost 3 bases, with 15 bases between them. The germline gives CDR1 LNHDA, CDR2 SQIVND (reference sequence).

In its sample, this clone was seen once. The CDR3 reads CASNMGTGEETQYF. In DNA, the CDR3 is TGTGCCAGTAATATGGGGACAGGGGAAGAGACCCAGTACTTC. This chain joins TRBV19 and TRBJ2-5, with TRBD1 identical over 10 bases. V was pared by 7 bases and J by 3 bases, with 5 bases of the junction left unmatched. The germline CDR1 and CDR2 sequences are LNHDA and SQIVND (reference sequence). The CDR3 sequence is 14 residues long. The whole variable domain, filled in from reference TRBV19 and TRBJ2-5, reads DGGITQSPKYLFRKEGQNVTLSCEQNLNHDAMYWYRQDPGQGLRLIYYSQIVNDFQKGDIAEGYSVSREKKESFPLTVTSAQKNPTAFYLCASNMGTGEETQYFGPGTRLLVL.

The chain joins TRBV28 to TRBJ2-2, with D maybe TRBD1 (7 bases). The CDR3 extends over 15 amino acids. V was trimmed by 4 bases and J by 5 bases, leaving 14 bases between them. Looked up from germline, CDR1 is MDHEN and CDR2 is SYDVKM. The chain's CDR3 is CASSSDREVTGELFF. CDR3 in DNA: TGTGCCAGCAGTTCAGACAGGGAGGTGACCGGGGAGCTGTTTTTT. Full variable domain (missing parts from reference TRBV28 and TRBJ2-2): DVKVTQSSRYLVKRTGEKVFLECVQDMDHENMFWYRQDPGLGLRLIYFSYDVKMKEKGDIPEGYSVSREKKERFSLILESASTNQTSMYLCASSSDREVTGELFFGEGSRLTVL.

The CDR3 DNA follows: TGTGCCAGCAGCTTAAAGGGGCCAAAGGACTACGAGCAGTACTTC. As protein: CASSLKGPKDYEQYF. V is TRBV7-9 and J is TRBJ2-7, with D perhaps matching TRBD1 (5 bases). The CDR3 spans 15 residues. Trimming took off 2 bases at V and 3 bases at J, with 14 bases between the two ends. CDR1 is SEHNR and CDR2 is FQNEAQ in the germline V gene (reference sequence).

This chain uses TRBV10-3 with TRBJ2-3, with D possibly being TRBD1 (5 bases). This CDR3 has 18 residues. Germline-derived CDR1 and CDR2 are ENHRY and SYGVKD. V was cut by 3 bases and J by 1 base, with 20 bases left in between. The CDR3 sequence: CAISEQVFRERGTDTQYF. The CDR3 coding sequence is TGTGCCATCAGTGAACAAGTATTCAGGGAAAGGGGCACAGATACGCAGTATTTT.

This clone was recorded only once. The J gene is TRBJ2-5, the V gene TRBV7-9, with 14 bases lining up with TRBD2. The V segment lost 5 bases and the J segment 5 bases; nucleotides outside the gene matches: 13. Germline lookup yields CDR1 SEHNR and CDR2 FQNEAQ (reference sequence). There are 18 residues in the CDR3. This chain's CDR3 is CASSQGPGLAGDRETQYF. The CDR3, as DNA: TGTGCCAGCAGCCAGGGTCCGGGACTAGCGGGAGACAGGGAGACCCAGTACTTC.

This chain uses TRBV30 with TRBJ1-5, with D uncertain. Germline CDR1 and CDR2: GTSNPN and SVGIG (reference sequence). The CDR3 length is 18 residues. The V end lost 4 bases, the J end lost 10 bases, and 32 bases lay between the germline ends. The CDR3, as DNA: TGTGCCTGGAATCTGGTCATATTCCGAGATATAGCAATCAGCCCCCAGCATTTT. It encodes CAWNLVIFRDIAISPQHF.

The rearrangement links TRBV6-1 to TRBJ2-4; D ambiguous. Looked up from germline, CDR1 is MNHNS and CDR2 is SASEGT. V was pared by 1 base and J by 5 bases, with 21 bases between. This CDR3 is 18 amino acids long. The CDR3 region has the DNA TGTGCCAGCAGTGAAGTGTGGCTTAGAGGATATGCGGAAAACATTCAGTACTTC. Translation: CASSEVWLRGYAENIQYF.